The clone carrying this T cell receptor (beta chain) was counted many times. What it binds is not known. This entry comes from a study of Graves' ophthalmopathy and Graves' hyperthyroidism. Study-level background: Specimen type is peripheral blood, obtained at initial diagnosis before any treatment. Study-level findings and limits: Ophthalmopathy cases were distinguished from stable hyperthyroidism by a 13-signature model, reaching around 88% sensitivity and around 81% specificity.

Amplification of the TCR beta CDR3 regions used RNA transcripts (as template). First-round RT-PCR relied on HTBI primers, and a second-round multiplex PCR came next. MiXCR, run by TCRdb on the multiplex PCR reads, gives a single entry per CDR3 protein. The repertoire consists of 200,000 to 250,000 distinct CDR3 sequences, with around 30% occurring once and the leading ten covering around 10%. The CDR3 loop spans 16 amino acids. J gave up 2 bases and V 5 bases, and 8 bases lay outside the gene matches. CDR1 and CDR2 from the germline V gene are SGHAT and FQDESV (reference sequence). The PBMCs used were ones drawn from about 9.2 ml of fresh peripheral blood.

The sequence was collected from a man aged 45-65 years with Graves' ophthalmopathy. The sequencing input was peripheral blood. The rearrangement joins TRBV11-1 to TRBJ2-7; TRBD2 matches at 11 bases. CDR3 bases: TGTGCCAGCAGCAGGCTACATAGCGGGAGGGCCTACGAGCAGTACTTC. Its translation is CASSRLHSGRAYEQYF.